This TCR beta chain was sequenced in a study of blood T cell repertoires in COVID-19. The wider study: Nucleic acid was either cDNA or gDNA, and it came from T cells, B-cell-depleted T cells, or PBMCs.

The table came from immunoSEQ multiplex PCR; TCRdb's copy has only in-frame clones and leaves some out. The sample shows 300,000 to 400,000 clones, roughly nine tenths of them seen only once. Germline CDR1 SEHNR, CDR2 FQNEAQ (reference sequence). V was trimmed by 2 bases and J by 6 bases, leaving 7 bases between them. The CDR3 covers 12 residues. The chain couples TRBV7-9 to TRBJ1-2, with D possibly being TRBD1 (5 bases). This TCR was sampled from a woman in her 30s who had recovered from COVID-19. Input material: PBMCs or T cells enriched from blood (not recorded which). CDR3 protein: CASSLTGDGYTF. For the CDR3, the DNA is TGTGCCAGCAGCTTAACGGGGGATGGCTACACCTTC.